These 23 T cell receptor beta chains share one sample of origin, sequenced in a study of technical replicates of blood from a handful of donors. Sequenced by immunoSEQ multiplex PCR; TCRdb stores in-frame clones only, minus some. The data show just over 95,000 clones, almost 96% seen once. Sample: T cells isolated from PBMCs. These receptors were taken from a human donor in good health.

The chain combines TRBV28 with TRBJ2-1; 12 nucleotides line up with TRBD2. Germline CDR1 is MDHEN and CDR2 is SYDVKM. The CDR3 runs 17 residues. V was clipped by 2 bases and J by 4 bases; unmatched bases: 6. CDR3 sequence reads: CASSLGRLAGVYNEQFF. For the CDR3, the DNA is TGTGCCAGCAGTTTAGGTAGACTAGCGGGAGTGTACAATGAGCAGTTCTTC.

The chain joins TRBV7-8 to TRBJ2-7, with D possibly TRBD2 on 6 matching bases. Looked up from germline, CDR1 is SGHVS and CDR2 is FQNEAQ. CDR3 size: 17 residues. Trimming took 1 base from V and 2 from J, leaving 18 bases between them. The CDR3 region has the DNA TGTGCCAGCAGCTTAGGTACCCCGGGACTCCTGCCCTACGAGCAGTACTTC. It is translated as CASSLGTPGLLPYEQYF.

This chain uses TRBV5-1 with TRBJ1-2, with TRBD1 as a possible D gene (6 bases). The germline V gene has CDR1 SGHRS and CDR2 YFSETQ. Trimming pared 1 base from V and 2 bases from J, leaving 21 bases between. The CDR3 covers 18 residues. The CDR3 DNA sequence: TGCGCCAGCAGCTTGCGGGGACACCAACCCATCTCGAACTATGGCTACACCTTC. It encodes CASSLRGHQPISNYGYTF.

The V call is TRBV7-9, the J call TRBJ1-2, with 8 bases that match TRBD1. The CDR3 covers 15 residues. The trim removed 4 bases at V and 6 bases at J, leaving 10 bases unmatched. Germline V gene data show CDR1 as SEHNR and CDR2 as FQNEAQ (reference sequence). The chain's CDR3 is CASSWGQAPDNGYTF. The CDR3 region has the DNA TGTGCCAGCAGCTGGGGACAGGCCCCTGACAATGGCTACACCTTC.

The chain couples TRBV5-8 to TRBJ1-1, with D tentatively TRBD1 (5 bases). Trimming left V 4 bases short and J 2 bases short, with 24 bases between. Germline lookup yields CDR1 SGHTS and CDR2 YDEGEE. The CDR3 sequence is 18 residues long. CDR3 DNA sequence: TGTGCCAGCAGCCCATATGGTTTAGGGGAACTTTACAACACTGAAGCTTTCTTT. Amino acid sequence: CASSPYGLGELYNTEAFF.

V is TRBV10-2 and J is TRBJ2-5, with 8 bases lining up with TRBD2. Germline V gene lookup returns CDR1 WSHSY and CDR2 SAAADI. The CDR3 contains 16 residues. J lost 4 bases, V lost 8 bases, and 15 bases had no gene match. The chain's CDR3 is CASRTSLAGRGETQYF. The CDR3 DNA reads as TGCGCCAGCCGTACTTCTTTAGCGGGGAGAGGAGAGACCCAGTACTTC.

The chain has TRBV11-2 and TRBJ2-7; TRBD1 matches at 9 bases. CDR1 SGHAT and CDR2 FQNNGV come from the germline V gene. V gave up 1 base and J gave up 4 bases; unmatched junction bases: 5. The CDR3 length is 15 residues. The CDR3 loop is CASSLGGTGFYEQYF. As DNA, the CDR3 is TGTGCCAGCAGCTTAGGAGGGACAGGGTTTTACGAGCAGTACTTC.

The rearrangement links TRBV2 to TRBJ2-3; 9 bases line up with TRBD2. The trim removed 3 bases at V and 5 bases at J, leaving 6 bases unmatched. This CDR3 is built from 15 residues. Germline assignment: CDR1 SNHLY and CDR2 FYNNEI. DNA of the CDR3: TGTGCCAGCAGTGATGGCGGGGGGGCCGGAGATACGCAGTATTTT. Its translation is CASSDGGGAGDTQYF.

The V call is TRBV5-4, the J call TRBJ1-1; weak D call: TRBD1 (6 bases). The CDR3 consists of 15 residues. V was cut by 3 bases and J by 0 bases, with 12 bases left in between. Germline CDR1 reads SGHNT; CDR2 reads YYREEE (reference sequence). CDR3 coding DNA: TGTGCCAGCAGCTCCTACAGGGATTTGAACACTGAAGCTTTCTTT. Translated, it gives CASSSYRDLNTEAFF.

V usage is TRBV29-1 and J usage is TRBJ1-1; 7 positions agree with TRBD1. Germline V gene data show CDR1 as SQVTM and CDR2 as ANQGSEA. V shed 3 bases, J shed 1 base, and the junction held 5 bases outside the gene matches. The CDR3 extends over 14 amino acids. The DNA of the CDR3 is TGCAGCGTTGAGGGGACAGCGGAGAACACTGAAGCTTTCTTT. As protein: CSVEGTAENTEAFF.

J is TRBJ1-2 and V is TRBV6-1; D call uncertain. This CDR3 is built from 12 residues. With 4 bases removed from V and 8 bases from J, the gap between germline ends came to 11 bases. Germline CDR1 MNHNS, CDR2 SASEGT. CDR3 amino acids: CASSVLGEGYTF. The CDR3 DNA follows: TGTGCCAGCAGTGTCCTAGGCGAGGGCTACACCTTC.

The CDR3 spells CASSRGQVTDTQYF. CDR3 DNA: TGTGCCAGCAGTCGGGGACAGGTCACAGATACGCAGTATTTT. The V and J genes are TRBV28 and TRBJ2-3, with 8 bases identical to TRBD1. The CDR3 covers 14 residues. The junction had 3 bases not matched to a gene; V was cut back by 5 bases and J by 2 bases. Germline V gene data show CDR1 as MDHEN and CDR2 as SYDVKM.

The chain joins TRBV11-2 to TRBJ1-1; tentatively, D is TRBD1 (5 bases). The germline CDR1 and CDR2 sequences are SGHAT and FQNNGV. The CDR3 is made up of 14 amino acids. V lost 2 bases to trimming and J lost 1 base, with 8 bases between them. The CDR3 nucleotides read TGTGCCAGCAGCTTAATTACAGGGAACACTGAAGCTTTCTTT. Protein: CASSLITGNTEAFF.

CDR3 sequence: CASSLQAISNQPQHF. CDR3 in DNA: TGTGCCAGCAGCTTACAGGCAATTAGCAATCAGCCCCAGCATTTT. The chain recombines TRBV11-2 with TRBJ1-5; the D is unclear. This CDR3 spans 15 amino acids. CDR1 SGHAT and CDR2 FQNNGV come from the germline V gene. The germline V and J ends were trimmed by 2 bases and 0 bases, with 8 bases remaining between them. Looking up the rest from reference TRBV11-2 and TRBJ1-5 gives the full variable domain: EAGVAQSPRYKIIEKRQSVAFWCNPISGHATLYWYQQILGQGPKLLIQFQNNGVVDDSQLPKDRFSAERLKGVDSTLKIQPAKLEDSAVYLCASSLQAISNQPQHFGDGTRLSIL.

The chain joins TRBV7-2 to TRBJ2-5; 15 bases agree with TRBD2. This CDR3 contains 16 residues. Looked up from germline, CDR1 is SGHTA and CDR2 is FQGNSA. V was clipped by 5 bases and J by 6 bases; unmatched bases: 7. CDR3 amino acids: CASSTGLAGGLQTQYF. In DNA form, the CDR3 reads TGTGCCAGCAGCACCGGACTAGCGGGGGGGCTACAGACCCAGTACTTC.

Comments on this clone: An end of the junction does not agree with germline; a read error may underlie this. This sample also contains other DNA sequences that code for the same CDR3. The chain recombines TRBV27 with TRBJ2-1; 10 bases match TRBD2. The CDR3 is 16 amino acids. Germline V gives CDR1 MNHEY, CDR2 SMNVEV (reference sequence). CDR3 sequence: CASLPWASGRLNEQFF. CDR3 nucleotides: TGTGCCAGCCTCCCTTGGGCTAGCGGGAGACTAAATGAACAGTTCTTC.

The table lists this clone with a count of one. As DNA, the CDR3 is TGTGCCAGCAGACGAGGACAGGGATCTAATGAAAAACTGTTTTTT. Amino acid sequence: CASRRGQGSNEKLFF. J is TRBJ1-4 and V is TRBV25-1; 8 nucleotides agree with TRBD1. The CDR3 runs to 15 residues. Trimming took 6 bases from V and 3 from J; bases not matched to a gene: 6. Germline assignment: CDR1 MGHDK and CDR2 SYGVNS.

The J gene is TRBJ1-1, the V gene TRBV5-1, with a possible D match to TRBD1 (6 bases). Germline assignment: CDR1 SGHRS and CDR2 YFSETQ. The CDR3 is 13 amino acids. Trimming shortened V by 2 bases and J by 4 bases, and 9 bases separated the two germline ends. CDR3: CASSFSGVTEAFF. As DNA, the CDR3 is TGCGCCAGCAGCTTCTCAGGGGTCACTGAAGCTTTCTTT.

V gene TRBV6-1 combines with J gene TRBJ2-7; tentative D call: TRBD2 (6 bases). Germline CDR1 and CDR2: MNHNS and SASEGT. Trimming shortened V by 3 bases and J by 3 bases, and 9 bases separated the two germline ends. This CDR3 contains 13 residues. The CDR3 here is CASSDQGLYEQYF. CDR3 in DNA: TGTGCCAGCAGTGACCAGGGACTCTACGAGCAGTACTTC.

The rearrangement joins TRBV5-1 to TRBJ2-1, with 9 bases fitting TRBD1. The V segment lost 4 bases and the J segment 7 bases; nucleotides outside the gene matches: 9. The CDR3 contains 15 residues. Germline V gene data show CDR1 as SGHRS and CDR2 as YFSETQ. CDR3 in DNA: TGCGCCAGCAGCGGACCGGGACAGGGATTTAATGAGCAGTTCTTC. The encoded protein is CASSGPGQGFNEQFF.

The rearrangement uses TRBV5-1 and TRBJ2-1; 12 bases are a match to TRBD2. Germline lookup yields CDR1 SGHRS and CDR2 YFSETQ. This CDR3 spans 19 amino acids. J gave up 3 bases and V 1 base, and 11 bases lay outside the gene matches. The CDR3 nucleotides are TGCGCCAGCAGCTTGAGGTGGCTAGCGGGAGGGCCGAGCTACAATGAGCAGTTCTTC. Protein sequence: CASSLRWLAGGPSYNEQFF. Variable domain in full (rest from reference TRBV5-1 and TRBJ2-1): KAGVTQTPRYLIKTRGQQVTLSCSPISGHRSVSWYQQTPGQGLQFLFEYFSETQRNKGNFPGRFSGRQFSNSRSEMNVSTLELGDSALYLCASSLRWLAGGPSYNEQFFGPGTRLTVL.

This chain connects TRBV7-6 to TRBJ2-3, with 14 positions matching TRBD2. Germline V lookup: CDR1 SGHVS, CDR2 FNYEAQ. J gave up 5 bases and V 1 base, and 5 bases lay outside the gene matches. CDR3 size: 17 residues. For the CDR3, the DNA is TGTGCCAGCAGCTTAGTGCCGGGACTAGCGGGAGTAGATACGCAGTATTTT. Translation gives CASSLVPGLAGVDTQYF. Complete variable domain (other parts from reference TRBV7-6 and TRBJ2-3): GAGVSQSPRYKVTKRGQDVALRCDPISGHVSLYWYRQALGQGPEFLTYFNYEAQQDKSGLPNDRFSAERPEGSISTLTIQRTEQRDSAMYRCASSLVPGLAGVDTQYFGPGTRLTVL.

The chain carries TRBV4-1 and TRBJ1-1; tentatively, D is TRBD1 (5 bases). Germline CDR1 reads MGHRA; CDR2 reads YSYEKL. This CDR3 has 13 amino acids. Trimming took 0 bases from V and 11 from J, leaving 13 bases between them. CDR3 sequence: CASSQDGGFLAFF. The CDR3 coding sequence is TGCGCCAGCAGCCAAGATGGGGGGTTTTTGGCTTTCTTT.